The next 10 T cell receptor beta chains were all read from a single sample in a study of identical twins. TCRdb reanalysed the 5' RACE reads using MiXCR and keeps one entry per CDR3 protein. The sample has 280,000 or so distinct CDR3 sequences, under 9.5% seen once; the top ten hold over 2%. These sequences were also reported in another study, on yellow fever vaccine responses in identical twins.

Input material: memory (CD45RO+) T cells sorted from blood. The receptor source for this set is a young woman in good health.

This clonotype came up many times. V is TRBV4-1 and J is TRBJ2-5, with a tentative D call TRBD1 (5 bases). CDR3 length: 14 amino acids. V lost 3 bases and J lost 5, with 13 bases in between. In germline, CDR1 is MGHRA, CDR2 YSYEKL. In DNA form, the CDR3 reads TGCGCCAGCAGCCACATGGGGCCGGTGGAGACCCAGTACTTC. Translated, it gives CASSHMGPVETQYF.

V and J are TRBV28 and TRBJ1-4; D not certain. V was pared by 4 bases and J by 8 bases, with 11 bases between. The germline V gene has CDR1 MDHEN and CDR2 SYDVKM. The CDR3 runs 13 residues. CDR3 sequence: CASSSPGGEKLFF. CDR3 nucleotide sequence: TGTGCCAGCAGTTCTCCCGGCGGGGAAAAACTGTTTTTT.

This clonotype was observed a few times. The genes are TRBV6-1 and TRBJ2-2; 7 nucleotides agree with TRBD1. The V and J ends lost 8 bases and 5 bases, in that order; junction bases with no gene match: 8. Germline V lookup: CDR1 MNHNS, CDR2 SASEGT. This CDR3 has 14 residues. Written as DNA, the CDR3 is TGTGCCAGCGGCCGACAGGGAGTGACCGGGGAGCTGTTTTTT. It specifies CASGRQGVTGELFF.

A few counts support this clonotype. This chain links TRBV7-9 with TRBJ2-7; D possibly corresponds to TRBD1 (6 bases). Germline V gene sequence: CDR1 SEHNR, CDR2 FQNEAQ (reference sequence). The V end lost 5 bases, the J end lost 4 bases, and 18 bases lay between the germline ends. The CDR3 has 15 residues. The CDR3 nucleotides read TGTGCCAGCAGCCCCCCCCTGGGGGCGTCTTACGAGCAGTACTTC. It encodes CASSPPLGASYEQYF.

This clonotype appeared a few times. The chain links TRBV6-2 or TRBV6-3 to TRBJ2-3; D may be TRBD1 or TRBD2 (6 bases each). Germline CDR1 reads MNHEY; CDR2 reads SVGEGT. CDR3 length: 15 amino acids. V was cut by 10 bases and J by 1 base, with 18 bases left in between. The CDR3 loop is CATAVGGAGTDTQYF. CDR3 nucleotide sequence: TGTGCCACCGCCGTCGGGGGCGCCGGCACAGATACGCAGTATTTT.

This clonotype was seen ten or more times. The chain couples TRBV6-1 to TRBJ2-5; possibly TRBD1 for D (5 bases). Germline loops: CDR1 MNHNS, CDR2 SASEGT. The CDR3 runs 16 residues. The V end was cut by 2 bases, the J end by 2 bases, with 15 bases between. CDR3 in amino acids: CASSEIFRVRQETQYF. DNA of the CDR3: TGTGCCAGCAGTGAAATCTTCAGGGTTAGACAAGAGACCCAGTACTTC.

This clonotype showed up many times. V gene TRBV12-3 or TRBV12-4 combines with J gene TRBJ1-6; a weak D match, TRBD1 (6 bases). This CDR3 has 14 residues. V lost 3 bases and J 7 bases, leaving 10 bases between the germline ends. The CDR3 region has the DNA TGTGCCAGCAGTTTTGGACAGCACAATTCACCCCTCCACTTT. Translation: CASSFGQHNSPLHF.

This clonotype showed up many times. V is TRBV4-1 and J is TRBJ2-1; 8 bases map to TRBD2. V lost 4 bases and J lost 9; bases outside the gene matches: 20. This CDR3 spans 18 amino acids. Germline-derived CDR1 and CDR2 are MGHRA and YSYEKL. CDR3 amino acids: CASSPNGGSGLVGSEQFF. Here the CDR3 DNA reads TGCGCCAGCAGCCCTAACGGGGGGTCGGGACTAGTAGGCAGTGAGCAGTTCTTC.

This sequence joins TRBV15 and TRBJ2-3; D may be TRBD2 (6 bases). There are 18 residues in the CDR3. Germline CDR1 is LNHNV and CDR2 is YYDKDF (reference sequence). The V end lost 2 bases, the J end lost 1 base, and 19 bases lay between the germline ends. The CDR3 DNA follows: TGTGCCACCAGCAGATCCGGAACGGGGCGGGGAGGCACAGATACGCAGTATTTT. Protein product: CATSRSGTGRGGTDTQYF.

This clonotype was seen repeatedly, ten times or more. The rearrangement uses TRBV12-3 or TRBV12-4 and TRBJ2-1, with a weak D call TRBD2 (7 bases). The V and J ends lost 3 bases and 4 bases respectively, with 16 bases between them. The CDR3 consists of 16 residues. The CDR3 loop reads CASSFPGGLNYNEQFF. CDR3 nucleotides: TGTGCCAGCAGTTTCCCCGGGGGGCTTAATTACAATGAGCAGTTCTTC.